The clone carrying this T cell receptor (beta chain) has more than one count but fewer than ten. CDR3 length equals 16 residues. Germline V CDR1 and CDR2: SEHNR, FQNEAQ (reference sequence). V was trimmed by 0 bases and J by 0 bases, leaving 11 bases between them. A J-beta primer mix and a sample-barcoded 5' primer were used in a second PCR of roughly 6 to 11 cycles. All cDNA molecules were each tagged by a template-switch adaptor with 12 random nucleotides. TCRdb reprocessed the 5' RACE reads via MiXCR and lists one record per CDR3 protein. This sample has some 560,000 distinct CDR3 sequences, with roughly a quarter found just once. The data are from a study of blood T cells in healthy people across ages. The same specimen was also included in a second study, on T cells of mothers and their children.

This TCR came from a boy aged 2 to 9 in good health. The chain joins TRBV7-9 to TRBJ1-1, with a weak D call TRBD1 (6 bases). The sample was blood. CDR3 sequence reads: CASSLAQGSLNTEAFF. DNA for the CDR3: TGTGCCAGCAGCTTAGCGCAGGGGAGCTTGAACACTGAAGCTTTCTTT.